This TCR beta chain comes out of a study of T cells in localized non-small cell lung cancer. Study-level findings and limits: Median detection of top 100 tumor clones in adjacent lung was 57 clones. Analysis by sequencing included only one tumor region, so heterogeneity remains possible. Adjacent uninvolved lung had the highest clonality, suggesting focused antigen responses.

Trimming pared 4 bases from V and 2 bases from J, leaving 21 bases between. Germline V gives CDR1 KGHSH, CDR2 LQKENI. CDR3 length equals 18 residues. The method was immunoSEQ multiplex PCR; TCRdb's version includes in-frame clones alone and lacks a portion of them. This table holds roughly 71,000 clones, about nine tenths found once. Details on this clone: Its antigen is still unknown.

V is TRBV18 and J is TRBJ1-3, with D possibly TRBD1 on 5 matching bases. The sequence came from a male donor at least 60 years old with stage III squamous cell lung carcinoma. The sample here was peripheral blood, taken before any cancer treatment. DNA of the CDR3: TGTGCCAGCTCACTCCTCACCCTACGGCAGGGAGCTGGAAACACCATATATTTT. As protein: CASSLLTLRQGAGNTIYF.